This T cell receptor beta chain was captured by sequencing in a study of blood T cells in healthy people across ages. Across the whole study: Every two T cells gave about one barcoded beta molecule via template switching. Whole-study findings and limits: Using unsorted PBMCs precluded a conclusive naive versus antigen-experienced comparison.

For this clonotype: As yet, its antigen is unknown.

The CDR3 runs 14 residues. The germline V gene has CDR1 MRHNA and CDR2 SNTAGT. V was shortened by 0 bases and J by 0 bases, with 4 bases between the two germline ends. Per sample, a minimum of 6 million PBMCs were isolated. Together with a sample-barcoded 5' primer, a J-beta primer mix was included in a second PCR lasting roughly 6 to 12 cycles. TCRdb analysed the 5' RACE reads with MiXCR anew, one entry per CDR3 protein. The sample lists about 2 million distinct CDR3 sequences, about 50% occurring once. Sequencing used blood. V and J are TRBV6-4 and TRBJ2-3; no firm D call. The clonotype was recovered from a woman aged 40 to 50 in good health. The CDR3 DNA reads TGTGCCAGCAGTGACTCCCTTAGCACAGATACGCAGTATTTT. Translated: CASSDSLSTDTQYF.